This record covers a single T cell receptor (beta chain). Its cognate antigen is unknown. This sample is drawn from a study of OX40 agonist ivuxolimab in advanced cancers. Across the study: Of the participants, approximately 44% had some prior anti-PD-1, anti-PD-L1 or anti-CTLA-4 therapy, which was allowed.

The ends lost 2 bases at V and 0 bases at J; junction bases unmatched: 7. Germline lookup yields CDR1 SGDLS and CDR2 YYNGEE. The CDR3 has 17 amino acids. Overall study results and limits: At 0.1 to 3.0 mg/kg and by week 6, CD4+ and CD8+ T cells in the blood had expanded clonally.

Sequenced by immunoSEQ multiplex PCR; TCRdb stores in-frame clones only, minus some. The data hold around 60,000 clones, with about 91% observed a single time. Sequenced material: CD4+ or CD8+ T cells sorted from blood, taken in a trial of the OX40 agonist ivuxolimab. This chain uses TRBV9 with TRBJ2-3; 9 bases fit TRBD1. This TCR derives from an adult with an advanced solid tumor such as melanoma, head and neck, liver or kidney cancer. The CDR3 DNA reads TGTGCCAGCAGCGTGGGACAGGGCCTCCCTAGCACAGATACGCAGTATTTT. Its translation is CASSVGQGLPSTDTQYF. The whole variable domain, filled in from reference TRBV9 and TRBJ2-3, reads DSGVTQTPKHLITATGQRVTLRCSPRSGDLSVYWYQQSLDQGLQFLIQYYNGEERAKGNILERFSAQQFPDLHSELNLSSLELGDSALYFCASSVGQGLPSTDTQYFGPGTRLTVL.